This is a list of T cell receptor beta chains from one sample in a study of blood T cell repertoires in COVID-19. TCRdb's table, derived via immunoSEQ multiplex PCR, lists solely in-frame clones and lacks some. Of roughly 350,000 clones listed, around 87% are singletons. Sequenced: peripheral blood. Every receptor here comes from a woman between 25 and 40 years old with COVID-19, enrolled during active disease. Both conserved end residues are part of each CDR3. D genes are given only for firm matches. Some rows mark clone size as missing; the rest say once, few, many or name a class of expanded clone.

cdr3_nt: TGTGCCGGAGGGCGCTATAACACCGGGGAGCTGTTTTTT
cdr3_aa: CAGGRYNTGELFF
j_call: TRBJ2-2
clone_size: NA
d_call: NA
v_call: TRBV28

cdr3_nt: TGTGCCAGCAGCGTGGGGGGGACCTACGAGCAGTACTTC
cdr3_aa: CASSVGGTYEQYF
j_call: TRBJ2-7
clone_size: NA
d_call: TRBD2
v_call: TRBV9

cdr3_nt: TGTGCCAGCAGTTACTCCGATTCACCCCTCCACTTT
cdr3_aa: CASSYSDSPLHF
j_call: TRBJ1-6
clone_size: NA
d_call: NA
v_call: TRBV6-6

cdr3_nt: TGTGCCAGTAGTAATACGGGACACCCGAACACTGAAGCTTTCTTT
cdr3_aa: CASSNTGHPNTEAFF
j_call: TRBJ1-1
clone_size: NA
d_call: NA
v_call: TRBV19

cdr3_nt: TGCGCCAGCAGCCAAGATCTTGCCAGCGCGAGGCAGTATTTT
cdr3_aa: CASSQDLASARQYF
j_call: TRBJ2-3
clone_size: NA
d_call: NA
v_call: TRBV4-3

cdr3_nt: TGTGCCAGCAGCTCCAGGGGCGACCAAGAGACCCAGTACTTC
cdr3_aa: CASSSRGDQETQYF
j_call: TRBJ2-5
clone_size: NA
d_call: NA
v_call: TRBV13

cdr3_nt: TGTGCCAGCAGCCAACCTAGCGGAAGCTCCTACAATGAGCAGTTCTTC
cdr3_aa: CASSQPSGSSYNEQFF
j_call: TRBJ2-1
clone_size: NA
d_call: TRBD2
v_call: TRBV3-1/TRBV3-2

cdr3_nt: TGTGCCAGCAGTTCACTAGCGGGCCTTTTGGGCGGGGAGCTGTTTTTT
cdr3_aa: CASSSLAGLLGGELFF
j_call: TRBJ2-2
clone_size: NA
d_call: TRBD2
v_call: TRBV27

cdr3_nt: TGTGCCAGCAGCCAATCGACAGCCTCCTACGAGCAGTACTTC
cdr3_aa: CASSQSTASYEQYF
j_call: TRBJ2-7
clone_size: many
d_call: NA
v_call: TRBV4-2

cdr3_nt: TGTGCCAGCAGACCCAGGCCGGGACACACGTCCCTAGTTGGGGCCAACGTCCTGACTTTC
cdr3_aa: CASRPRPGHTSLVGANVLTF
j_call: TRBJ2-6
clone_size: NA
d_call: NA
v_call: TRBV28

cdr3_nt: TGTGCCTGGAGCCCGGGACTAGCGGGAGCACGGAACGAGCAGTACTTC
cdr3_aa: CAWSPGLAGARNEQYF
j_call: TRBJ2-7
clone_size: once
d_call: TRBD2
v_call: TRBV30

cdr3_nt: TGTGCCAGCAGTCCCCGGAGGGGGCGAACTAGCTCCTACAATGAGCAGTTCTTC
cdr3_aa: CASSPRRGRTSSYNEQFF
j_call: TRBJ2-1
clone_size: NA
d_call: NA
v_call: TRBV28

cdr3_nt: TGCAGCGTTGGATTCAGTTCCTACGAGCAGTACTTC
cdr3_aa: CSVGFSSYEQYF
j_call: TRBJ2-7
clone_size: NA
d_call: NA
v_call: TRBV29-1

cdr3_nt: TGCGCCAGCAGCCAAGGTGGCGGGAGGTACAATGAGCAGTTCTTC
cdr3_aa: CASSQGGGRYNEQFF
j_call: TRBJ2-1
clone_size: NA
d_call: TRBD2
v_call: TRBV4-3

cdr3_nt: TGTGCCAGCAGCTTACGGGCGGGAGGACTGTTCTTC
cdr3_aa: CASSLRAGGLFF
j_call: TRBJ2-1
clone_size: NA
d_call: TRBD2
v_call: TRBV7-2

cdr3_nt: TGTGCCAGCAGCCTAGGGCATACCCCAGAGGACACCATATATTTT
cdr3_aa: CASSLGHTPEDTIYF
j_call: TRBJ1-3
clone_size: NA
d_call: NA
v_call: TRBV9

cdr3_nt: TGTGCCAGCAGTTCCCCGGGAGGGGGGTCCTACAATGAGCAGTTCTTC
cdr3_aa: CASSSPGGGSYNEQFF
j_call: TRBJ2-1
clone_size: NA
d_call: TRBD2
v_call: TRBV28

cdr3_nt: TGTGCCAGTCTAGGGACAGGGACTGAAAAACTGTTTTTT
cdr3_aa: CASLGTGTEKLFF
j_call: TRBJ1-4
clone_size: NA
d_call: TRBD1
v_call: TRBV6-6

cdr3_nt: TGTGCCGCCACCCCCAGGGGGAGCGCAGATACGCAGTATTTT
cdr3_aa: CAATPRGSADTQYF
j_call: TRBJ2-3
clone_size: NA
d_call: TRBD1
v_call: TRBV30

cdr3_nt: TGTGCCAGCAGTTGGGGGCAGAACTATGGCTACACCTTC
cdr3_aa: CASSWGQNYGYTF
j_call: TRBJ1-2
clone_size: NA
d_call: NA
v_call: TRBV12-3/TRBV12-4

cdr3_nt: TGTGCCAGCAGCCGTGGAAGTGGGAGTAGCAATGAGCAGTTCTTC
cdr3_aa: CASSRGSGSSNEQFF
j_call: TRBJ2-1
clone_size: NA
d_call: NA
v_call: TRBV6-5

cdr3_nt: TGTGCCAGCAGTCTCTCGTTTCGGGGGGCTGTACGGTCACCCCTCCACTTT
cdr3_aa: CASSLSFRGAVRSPLHF
j_call: TRBJ1-6
clone_size: NA
d_call: NA
v_call: TRBV6-6